These 20 T cell receptor beta chains were sequenced from one sample in a study of cytomegalovirus exposure and HLA in healthy donors. The PCR made use of 60 Vbeta and 13 Jbeta primers. Clones were read by immunoSEQ multiplex PCR, and TCRdb kept only the in-frame ones, dropping some. In the table there are 150,000 to 200,000 clones, more than 70% of which are singletons. Sample: PBMCs. The receptor source for this set is a woman between 40 and 55 years old in good health and CMV-seronegative.

This chain links TRBV7-2 with TRBJ2-6, with D tentatively TRBD1 (5 bases). Germline V gene data show CDR1 as SGHTA and CDR2 as FQGNSA. Trimming took 2 bases from V and 0 from J, leaving 11 bases between them. This CDR3 region has 17 residues. In DNA, the CDR3 is TGTGCCAGCAGCTTAAGGACATTCAGCTCTGGGGCCAACGTCCTGACTTTC. This codes for CASSLRTFSSGANVLTF.

The chain links TRBV19 to TRBJ1-1, with 7 bases lining up with TRBD1. With 4 bases clipped from V and 0 bases from J, the junction kept 11 bases outside the gene matches. This CDR3 contains 17 residues. Germline values: CDR1 LNHDA, CDR2 SQIVND (reference sequence). The CDR3 region has the DNA TGTGCCAGTAGTACGCCCTATCGACAGGGTTTGAACACTGAAGCTTTCTTT. The encoded protein is CASSTPYRQGLNTEAFF.

This sequence joins TRBV7-2 and TRBJ2-2; D call uncertain. The CDR3 consists of 16 residues. The V gene lost 5 bases and the J gene lost 1 base, with 14 bases spanning the gap. Germline CDR1 and CDR2: SGHTA and FQGNSA. The CDR3 sequence is CASSLGFLGNTGELFF. The DNA of the CDR3 is TGTGCCAGCAGCCTAGGGTTTCTAGGGAACACCGGGGAGCTGTTTTTT.

This clone was counted a single time. The DNA of the CDR3 is TGTGCCAGCAGCCAACTAGCGATTCGTGAGACCCAGTACTTC. Protein product: CASSQLAIRETQYF. The chain couples TRBV7-2 to TRBJ2-5, with 7 nucleotides matching TRBD2. This CDR3 has 14 amino acids. The V and J ends lost 5 bases and 5 bases, in that order; junction bases with no gene match: 8. Germline V gene lookup returns CDR1 SGHTA and CDR2 FQGNSA.

This chain links TRBV11-3 with TRBJ2-1; 10 positions match TRBD1. CDR3 length: 16 residues. J gave up 7 bases and V 2 bases, and 8 bases lay outside the gene matches. Germline V CDR1 and CDR2: SGHNT, YENEEA. CDR3 nucleotides: TGTGCCAGCAGCTTATATGAGACAGGGGGCGGGAATGAGCAGTTCTTC. Its translation is CASSLYETGGGNEQFF.

In its sample, this clone was seen once. V gene TRBV5-1 combines with J gene TRBJ2-2; 11 bases align to TRBD2. This CDR3 spans 16 amino acids. V was pared by 5 bases and J by 1 base, with 4 bases of the junction left unmatched. CDR1 is SGHRS, CDR2 YFSETQ, per germline. The DNA for the CDR3 is TGCGCCAGCAGGGAGGGACTAGCGGAGAACACCGGGGAGCTGTTTTTT. Protein: CASREGLAENTGELFF. The full variable domain, completed using reference TRBV5-1 and TRBJ2-2, is KAGVTQTPRYLIKTRGQQVTLSCSPISGHRSVSWYQQTPGQGLQFLFEYFSETQRNKGNFPGRFSGRQFSNSRSEMNVSTLELGDSALYLCASREGLAENTGELFFGEGSRLTVL.

The chain recombines TRBV7-3 with TRBJ1-2; TRBD1 matches 12 bases. The CDR3 is 15 residues long. V was clipped by 5 bases and J by 4 bases; unmatched bases: 5. CDR1 and CDR2 from the germline V gene are SGHTA and FQGTGA. CDR3 loop: CASSAGQGAVYGYTF. The DNA for the CDR3 is TGTGCCAGCAGCGCGGGACAGGGGGCCGTCTATGGCTACACCTTC.

This rearrangement joins TRBV7-2 to TRBJ1-1; D call uncertain. Looked up from germline, CDR1 is SGHTA and CDR2 is FQGNSA. The ends were cut back, 5 bases at V and 11 bases at J, with 18 bases in the middle. CDR3 size: 13 residues. The CDR3 nucleotides are TGTGCCAGCAGCCCCCGATTGGCCTCGAGGGCTTTCTTT. Amino acids: CASSPRLASRAFF. The variable domain in full, with the rest retrieved from reference TRBV7-2 and TRBJ1-1, is GAGVSQSPSNKVTEKGKDVELRCDPISGHTALYWYRQSLGQGLEFLIYFQGNSAPDKSGLPSDRFSAERTGGSVSTLTIQRTQQEDSAVYLCASSPRLASRAFFGQGTRLTVV.

This chain links TRBV5-1 with TRBJ2-2; a weak D match, TRBD1 (6 bases). CDR1 and CDR2 from the germline V gene are SGHRS and YFSETQ. The CDR3 has 16 amino acids. The germline V and J ends were trimmed by 2 bases and 4 bases, with 15 bases remaining between them. The CDR3 region is CASSLAGTLGTGELFF. CDR3 sequence (DNA): TGCGCCAGCAGCTTAGCCGGGACACTGGGCACCGGGGAGCTGTTTTTT.

The chain has TRBV18 and TRBJ2-5; D is unclear. Germline assignment: CDR1 KGHSH and CDR2 LQKENI. CDR3 length: 13 residues. V lost 0 bases to trimming and J lost 7 bases, with 9 bases between them. This CDR3 reads CASSPPSVSTQYF. In nucleotides, the CDR3 is TGTGCCAGCTCACCACCTAGTGTATCGACCCAGTACTTC.

V gene TRBV6-5 combines with J gene TRBJ1-4, with a possible D match to TRBD1 (6 bases). This CDR3 is 15 amino acids long. Germline CDR1 reads MNHEY; CDR2 reads SVGAGI. V was cut by 4 bases and J by 1 base, with 10 bases left in between. This chain's CDR3 is CASSWGTKTNEKLFF. CDR3 DNA sequence: TGTGCCAGCAGTTGGGGGACAAAAACTAATGAAAAACTGTTTTTT.

The rearrangement joins TRBV7-9 to TRBJ2-3, with D possibly being TRBD2 (6 bases). Germline values: CDR1 SEHNR, CDR2 FQNEAQ (reference sequence). V lost 2 bases and J 5 bases, leaving 17 bases between the germline ends. CDR3 length: 16 amino acids. The CDR3 here is CASSLWWAEGKDTQYF. CDR3 DNA sequence: TGTGCCAGCAGCTTATGGTGGGCGGAGGGTAAAGATACGCAGTATTTT.

This rearrangement joins TRBV11-2 to TRBJ2-7, with D possibly TRBD1 on 6 matching bases. V was clipped by 2 bases and J by 2 bases, with 13 bases between them. The CDR3 has 15 residues. Germline V gene data show CDR1 as SGHAT and CDR2 as FQNNGV. The CDR3 loop reads CASSLKRQETYEQYF. Here the CDR3 DNA reads TGTGCCAGCAGCTTAAAACGACAGGAGACCTACGAGCAGTACTTC.

V is TRBV7-2 and J is TRBJ2-3, with 11 bases fitting TRBD2. The germline CDR1 and CDR2 sequences are SGHTA and FQGNSA. The CDR3 extends over 16 amino acids. V dropped 4 bases and J dropped 2; count of bases not matched to a gene: 5. This CDR3 is CASSSRLAGNTDTQYF. For the CDR3, the DNA is TGTGCCAGCAGCTCGCGACTAGCGGGGAACACAGATACGCAGTATTTT.

J is TRBJ2-7 and V is TRBV4-3, with 9 bases that match TRBD2. Germline loops: CDR1 LGHNA, CDR2 YSLEER. The CDR3 covers 19 residues. V lost 0 bases to trimming and J lost 0 bases; unmatched junction nucleotides: 12. The DNA for the CDR3 is TGCGCCAGCAGCCAAGAGGGGGCAGGACTAGCGAGGAGCTCCTACGAGCAGTACTTC. It translates to CASSQEGAGLARSSYEQYF.

The V call is TRBV2, the J call TRBJ1-5; the match to TRBD1 covers 7 bases. Trimming at V came to 4 bases and at J to 3 bases, leaving 9 bases not matched to a gene. The CDR3 totals 16 residues. Germline V gene sequence: CDR1 SNHLY, CDR2 FYNNEI. In nucleotides, the CDR3 is TGTGCCAGCAGTGTGCAACAGGGGAGTAACAATCAGCCCCAGCATTTT. Translation gives CASSVQQGSNNQPQHF.

The CDR3 nucleotides are TGTGCCAGCAGTTACAGGGCCCACATGGGGATGAACACTGAAGCTTTCTTT. Its translation is CASSYRAHMGMNTEAFF. V usage is TRBV5-6 and J usage is TRBJ1-1; weak D call: TRBD1 (6 bases). Germline-derived CDR1 and CDR2 are SGHDT and YYEEEE. The germline V and J ends were trimmed by 5 bases and 0 bases, with 20 bases remaining between them. The CDR3 is 17 residues long. The full variable domain, with the rest looked up from reference TRBV5-6 and TRBJ1-1, is DAGVTQSPTHLIKTRGQQVTLRCSPKSGHDTVSWYQQALGQGPQFIFQYYEEEERQRGNFPDRFSGHQFPNYSSELNVNALLLGDSALYLCASSYRAHMGMNTEAFFGQGTRLTVV.

This clone was seen once. The rearrangement links TRBV18 to TRBJ1-2; 8 bases align to TRBD1. CDR1 is KGHSH, CDR2 LQKENI, per germline. The CDR3 runs 16 residues. After removal of 4 bases from V and 4 bases from J, the junction contained 11 bases not matched to a gene. The CDR3 DNA reads as TGTGCCAGCTCACGGGACAGGATGGAAAAAAGCTATGGCTACACCTTC. Its protein is CASSRDRMEKSYGYTF.

This clone has just a few counts. CDR3 sequence reads: CASSLGVSERILYGYTF. Written as DNA, the CDR3 is TGTGCCAGCAGCTTGGGTGTGAGTGAGCGCATCCTCTATGGCTACACCTTC. This sequence joins TRBV7-9 and TRBJ1-2; the D is unclear. CDR1 and CDR2 (germline): SEHNR, FQNEAQ (reference sequence). This CDR3 contains 17 residues. V dropped 3 bases and J dropped 4 bases, with 21 bases sitting between them.

In this sample, this clone turned up once. V and J are TRBV7-9 and TRBJ2-1, with D possibly being TRBD2 (6 bases). Germline values: CDR1 SEHNR, CDR2 FQNEAQ (reference sequence). This CDR3 is built from 14 residues. V was shortened by 1 base and J by 10 bases, with 14 bases between the two germline ends. CDR3 DNA: TGTGCCAGCAGCTTAGGGATGGCGGGATGGGAGCAGTTCTTC. This encodes CASSLGMAGWEQFF.